The 30 T cell receptor beta chains presented below share a single source sample, sequenced in a study of PD-L1 blockade in urothelial cancer. Measured with immunoSEQ multiplex PCR; TCRdb has only the in-frame clones, and not every one. The sample consists of 29,000 or so clones, around 87% of them appearing once. Sequencing was performed on PBMCs, taken around atezolizumab (anti-PD-L1) treatment. The source of these receptors is a man aged 45-65 years with urothelial cancer.

This clone was recorded only once. The chain has TRBV19 and TRBJ2-3; 9 nucleotides match TRBD1. Germline V lookup: CDR1 LNHDA, CDR2 SQIVND (reference sequence). CDR3 length: 17 amino acids. J lost 6 bases, V lost 1 base, and 11 bases had no gene match. This CDR3 is CASSIGPRPDRGDTQYF. CDR3 DNA: TGTGCCAGTAGTATAGGTCCCCGTCCCGACAGGGGGGATACGCAGTATTTT.

The chain has TRBV7-9 and TRBJ2-1, with no clear D. Deletions cut 10 bases from V and 1 base from J, with 20 bases between. CDR3 length equals 16 residues. CDR1 is SEHNR, CDR2 FQNEAQ, per germline (reference sequence). The CDR3 sequence: CAILNAKSISYNEQFF. The CDR3 DNA reads TGTGCCATCTTGAATGCCAAATCTATTTCCTACAATGAGCAGTTCTTC.

The rearrangement uses TRBV11-2 and TRBJ2-3; a weak D match, TRBD1 (5 bases). From germline, CDR1 is SGHAT and CDR2 FQNNGV. Trimming took 3 bases from V and 2 from J, leaving 9 bases between them. This CDR3 has 14 amino acids. This CDR3 is CASSFGAYTDTQYF. Here the CDR3 DNA reads TGTGCCAGCAGCTTTGGGGCCTACACAGATACGCAGTATTTT.

The chain employs TRBV27 and TRBJ1-6, with TRBD1 matching 9 bases. The CDR3 loop spans 15 amino acids. The V gene end was trimmed by 7 bases and the J gene end by 7 bases; junction bases not matched to a gene: 8. Germline CDR1 MNHEY, CDR2 SMNVEV (reference sequence). The CDR3 protein is CASTIRDRVNSPLHF. As DNA, the CDR3 is TGTGCCAGCACCATCCGGGACAGGGTCAATTCACCCCTCCACTTT.

V is TRBV4-2 and J is TRBJ2-1, with no clear D. The germline gives CDR1 LGHNA, CDR2 YNFKEQ. The CDR3 loop spans 14 amino acids. Trimming pared 0 bases from V and 5 bases from J, leaving 8 bases between. For the CDR3, the DNA is TGTGCCAGCAGCCAAGATTCACTGAACAATGAGCAGTTCTTC. Translated, it gives CASSQDSLNNEQFF.

The genes are TRBV12-5 and TRBJ1-5, with D possibly matching TRBD1 (5 bases). V lost 6 bases and J lost 7, with 13 bases in between. The CDR3 runs to 13 residues. Germline lookup yields CDR1 LGHNT and CDR2 FRNRAP. CDR3 in amino acids: CASGRVVEQPQHF. CDR3 nucleotide sequence: TGTGCTAGTGGCAGGGTCGTTGAGCAGCCCCAGCATTTT.

The chain carries TRBV19 and TRBJ1-5; 11 nucleotides line up with TRBD1. From germline, CDR1 is LNHDA and CDR2 SQIVND (reference sequence). The length of the CDR3 is 21 residues. Germline trimming cut 0 bases from V and 3 bases from J; bases unmatched to any gene: 16. CDR3 DNA: TGTGCCAGTAGTATAGATCAGAACTCCCGGGACAGGGGGTTCTACAATCAGCCCCAGCATTTT. Protein: CASSIDQNSRDRGFYNQPQHF.

This clone was counted once. The V and J genes are TRBV6-5 and TRBJ1-6; weak D call: TRBD1 (5 bases). The germline CDR1 and CDR2 sequences are MNHEY and SVGAGI. The V end lost 0 bases, the J end lost 6 bases, and 9 bases lay between the germline ends. CDR3 size: 15 residues. The CDR3 DNA reads as TGTGCCAGCAGTTACTCCAGGGCCAGTAATTCACCCCTCCACTTT. Protein sequence: CASSYSRASNSPLHF.

J is TRBJ2-1 and V is TRBV19; 9 bases agree with TRBD1. The junction had 7 bases not matched to a gene; V was cut back by 3 bases and J by 4 bases. Germline V gene sequence: CDR1 LNHDA, CDR2 SQIVND (reference sequence). CDR3 length: 16 residues. CDR3 sequence: CASSILTGGAYNEQFF. CDR3 sequence (DNA): TGTGCCAGTAGTATCCTAACAGGGGGCGCTTACAATGAGCAGTTCTTC.

The chain carries TRBV7-3 and TRBJ2-1, with 9 bases matching TRBD1. Trimming at V came to 5 bases and at J to 3 bases, leaving 5 bases not matched to a gene. The CDR3 is 15 amino acids. Germline V CDR1 and CDR2: SGHTA, FQGTGA. CDR3 in DNA: TGTGCCAGCAGCAAGGGACAGGGTGGCTACAATGAGCAGTTCTTC. Protein sequence: CASSKGQGGYNEQFF.

J is TRBJ1-5 and V is TRBV5-8; 7 bases match TRBD1. Germline V lookup: CDR1 SGHTS, CDR2 YDEGEE. V shed 5 bases and J 0 bases; nucleotides not matched to a gene: 8. The CDR3 consists of 16 residues. The CDR3 region has the DNA TGTGCCAGCAGGCCGGGACAGAGGTTTAGCAATCAGCCCCAGCATTTT. Residues: CASRPGQRFSNQPQHF.

The chain couples TRBV5-1 to TRBJ2-1; 12 nucleotides align to TRBD2. V lost 1 base, J lost 3 bases, and 2 bases stayed unmatched. CDR3 length: 16 amino acids. Germline V gene data show CDR1 as SGHRS and CDR2 as YFSETQ. The CDR3 nucleotides are TGCGCCAGCAGCTTGTCTAGCGGGGGGGTCTACAATGAGCAGTTCTTC. Amino acid sequence: CASSLSSGGVYNEQFF. The full variable domain, rest sourced from reference TRBV5-1 and TRBJ2-1, is KAGVTQTPRYLIKTRGQQVTLSCSPISGHRSVSWYQQTPGQGLQFLFEYFSETQRNKGNFPGRFSGRQFSNSRSEMNVSTLELGDSALYLCASSLSSGGVYNEQFFGPGTRLTVL.

The chain carries TRBV18 and TRBJ2-7; a weak D match, TRBD2 (5 bases). Looked up from germline, CDR1 is KGHSH and CDR2 is LQKENI. The CDR3 consists of 15 residues. V was clipped by 0 bases and J by 0 bases, with 9 bases between them. CDR3 sequence: CASSPPGIFSYEQYF. In nucleotides, the CDR3 is TGTGCCAGCTCACCACCCGGGATTTTCTCCTACGAGCAGTACTTC.

The chain couples TRBV6-1 to TRBJ1-1, with D possibly being TRBD1 (5 bases). The CDR3 is made up of 14 amino acids. V was shortened by 7 bases and J by 1 base, with 13 bases between the two germline ends. Per germline, CDR1 MNHNS and CDR2 SASEGT. CDR3 sequence (DNA): TGTGCCAGCACCGAGGACACATGGAACACTGAAGCTTTCTTT. Amino acids: CASTEDTWNTEAFF.

This sequence joins TRBV9 and TRBJ2-7; D unclear. The CDR3 length is 14 residues. From germline, CDR1 is SGDLS and CDR2 YYNGEE. V was cut by 3 bases and J by 2 bases, with 12 bases left in between. The CDR3 reads CASSASRQTYEQYF. The CDR3 bases are TGTGCCAGCAGCGCGTCGAGGCAGACCTACGAGCAGTACTTC.

The CDR3 sequence: CASRSDRAKNIQYF. The CDR3 coding sequence is TGTGCCAGCAGATCGGACAGAGCCAAAAACATTCAGTACTTC. J is TRBJ2-4 and V is TRBV5-6, with D possibly matching TRBD1 (6 bases). The CDR3 has 14 residues. Per the germline V gene, CDR1 is SGHDT and CDR2 is YYEEEE. Trimming pared 5 bases from V and 0 bases from J, leaving 9 bases between.

This sequence joins TRBV28 and TRBJ2-7; D uncertain. This CDR3 has 11 amino acids. The germline V gene has CDR1 MDHEN and CDR2 SYDVKM. The V gene lost 7 bases and the J gene lost 2 bases, with 6 bases spanning the gap. CDR3 sequence: CASTSAYEQYF. Written as DNA, the CDR3 is TGTGCCAGCACTTCCGCCTACGAGCAGTACTTC.

V gene TRBV7-9 combines with J gene TRBJ2-5; 10 nucleotides agree with TRBD2. Germline V lookup: CDR1 SEHNR, CDR2 FQNEAQ (reference sequence). This CDR3 spans 15 amino acids. V shed 5 bases and J 1 base; nucleotides not matched to a gene: 4. The CDR3 bases are TGTGCCAGCAGCCCAATAGCGGGAGGCCAAGAGACCCAGTACTTC. This gives the protein CASSPIAGGQETQYF.

This clone was picked up one time. The gene calls are TRBV7-9 and TRBJ2-7; the match to TRBD1 covers 8 bases. J gave up 5 bases and V 3 bases, and 0 bases lay outside the gene matches. Germline V gene lookup returns CDR1 SEHNR and CDR2 FQNEAQ (reference sequence). The CDR3 has 12 residues. CDR3 in amino acids: CASSLTGDEQYF. The CDR3 nucleotides are TGTGCCAGCAGCTTGACAGGGGACGAGCAGTACTTC.

The J gene is TRBJ1-1, the V gene TRBV19, with 8 bases aligning to TRBD1. Germline V gene sequence: CDR1 LNHDA, CDR2 SQIVND (reference sequence). The CDR3 sequence is 16 residues long. The ends lost 3 bases at V and 0 bases at J; junction bases unmatched: 6. In DNA form, the CDR3 reads TGTGCCAGTAGTATTGTGGCGACAGGGGTGAACACTGAAGCTTTCTTT. It codes for CASSIVATGVNTEAFF.

This rearrangement joins TRBV5-1 to TRBJ1-1, with a possible D match to TRBD1 (6 bases). CDR3 length equals 13 residues. The germline gives CDR1 SGHRS, CDR2 YFSETQ. V dropped 4 bases and J dropped 8 bases, with 15 bases sitting between them. The CDR3 DNA reads as TGCGCCAGCAGCGTAACCGGGACACCGGAAGCTTTCTTT. Encoded protein: CASSVTGTPEAFF.

V usage is TRBV27 and J usage is TRBJ2-7; 7 bases agree with TRBD1. The germline V gene has CDR1 MNHEY and CDR2 SMNVEV (reference sequence). Unmatched junction bases numbered 6, after V lost 4 bases and J lost 12 bases. The CDR3 covers 11 residues. The CDR3 region is CASSWAGGRYF. The CDR3 coding sequence is TGTGCCAGCAGTTGGGCAGGGGGTCGGTACTTC.

The rearrangement uses TRBV5-1 and TRBJ2-2; TRBD1 aligns across 7 bases. Trimming removed 4 bases from V and 5 bases from J; junction bases left unmatched: 14. This CDR3 is 17 amino acids long. Germline values: CDR1 SGHRS, CDR2 YFSETQ. The CDR3 loop reads CASSPNRQGGFTGELFF. The DNA of the CDR3 is TGCGCCAGCAGCCCAAACCGACAGGGTGGATTTACCGGGGAGCTGTTTTTT. Drawing the rest from reference TRBV5-1 and TRBJ2-2, the complete variable domain is KAGVTQTPRYLIKTRGQQVTLSCSPISGHRSVSWYQQTPGQGLQFLFEYFSETQRNKGNFPGRFSGRQFSNSRSEMNVSTLELGDSALYLCASSPNRQGGFTGELFFGEGSRLTVL.

This chain uses TRBV6-4 with TRBJ1-2, with 9 bases aligning to TRBD1. Germline CDR1 and CDR2: MRHNA and SNTAGT. V shed 6 bases and J 7 bases; nucleotides not matched to a gene: 9. This CDR3 spans 14 amino acids. The CDR3 DNA follows: TGTGCCAGCAGCGTAGAACAGGGGGCTTTTGGCTACACCTTC. This sequence encodes CASSVEQGAFGYTF.

The V gene is TRBV28, the J gene TRBJ2-3; TRBD2 matches 8 bases. Trimming removed 7 bases from V and 0 bases from J; junction bases left unmatched: 6. CDR1 MDHEN and CDR2 SYDVKM come from the germline V gene. The CDR3 sequence is 15 residues long. CDR3 sequence reads: CASTPTSGSTDTQYF. The CDR3, as DNA: TGTGCCAGCACCCCTACTAGCGGTAGCACAGATACGCAGTATTTT.

The J gene is TRBJ1-3, the V gene TRBV18; no definite D call. The V end was cut by 2 bases, the J end by 3 bases, with 11 bases between. The CDR3 extends over 15 amino acids. Germline V gene lookup returns CDR1 KGHSH and CDR2 LQKENI. This CDR3 is CASSPAGFFGNTIYF. CDR3 nucleotide sequence: TGTGCCAGCTCACCAGCCGGGTTCTTTGGAAACACCATATATTTT. Combining the CDR3 with reference TRBV18 and TRBJ1-3 gives the whole variable domain NAGVMQNPRHLVRRRGQEARLRCSPMKGHSHVYWYRQLPEEGLKFMVYLQKENIIDESGMPKERFSAEFPKEGPSILRIQQVVRGDSAAYFCASSPAGFFGNTIYFGEGSWLTVV.

The J gene is TRBJ2-1, the V gene TRBV6-5, with D unclear. Germline CDR1 MNHEY, CDR2 SVGAGI. This CDR3 has 13 residues. Trimming shortened V by 2 bases and J by 6 bases, and 8 bases separated the two germline ends. CDR3: CASSYGSGNEQFF. CDR3 coding DNA: TGTGCCAGCAGTTACGGTAGTGGCAATGAGCAGTTCTTC.

The chain has TRBV7-2 and TRBJ2-3; D might be TRBD1 (5 bases). Germline V gives CDR1 SGHTA, CDR2 FQGNSA. The CDR3 runs 14 residues. With 0 bases removed from V and 9 bases from J, the gap between germline ends came to 13 bases. CDR3 DNA: TGTGCCAGCAGCTTAGCCGTGGGATCAGGGACGCAGTATTTT. The encoded protein is CASSLAVGSGTQYF.

The genes are TRBV18 and TRBJ1-2; tentative D call: TRBD1 (5 bases). The germline V gene has CDR1 KGHSH and CDR2 LQKENI. The CDR3 totals 14 residues. The V end lost 5 bases, the J end lost 4 bases, and 14 bases lay between the germline ends. The CDR3 loop reads CASSSNRGTYGYTF. The CDR3 nucleotides are TGTGCCAGCTCATCCAACCGGGGGACCTATGGCTACACCTTC.

The chain is built from TRBV2 and TRBJ1-2, with 7 bases that match TRBD1. The CDR3 covers 15 residues. Germline CDR1 and CDR2: SNHLY and FYNNEI. J was trimmed by 2 bases and V by 6 bases; bases with no gene match: 9. Here the CDR3 reads CASRGGTATNYGYTF. The DNA for the CDR3 is TGTGCCAGCAGAGGGGGGACAGCGACGAACTATGGCTACACCTTC.